The sequence of this T cell receptor (beta chain) was determined in a study of Ad26.COV2.S vaccination and SARS-CoV-2 variants. On the study more broadly: Dosing was one shot or two shots 56 days apart.

Described treatment: about 20 received Ad26.COV2.S at low or high dose, single or two shots; roughly 5 received placebo; per-sample allocation not given. Sampling was done on day 63 after the first vaccine or placebo injection. V lost 5 bases and J 5 bases, leaving 16 bases between the germline ends. Germline V lookup: CDR1 MDHEN, CDR2 SYDVKM. The length of the CDR3 is 15 residues. Method: immunoSEQ multiplex PCR; TCRdb's copy keeps in-frame clones and lacks some. This sample yields about 350,000 clones, of which 80% to 90% are seen a single time; around 5.3% belongs to the top ten. This clonotype was obtained from a person aged 18-60 years who received the Ad26.COV2.S COVID-19 vaccine or a placebo. The specimen was peripheral blood, collected in a trial of Ad26.COV2.S vaccine versus placebo. J is TRBJ2-1 and V is TRBV28, with D tentatively TRBD1 (6 bases). The CDR3 sequence is CASSPRWGRNNEQFF. The CDR3 nucleotides read TGTGCCAGCAGTCCAAGATGGGGGCGGAACAATGAGCAGTTCTTC.